The next 30 T cell receptor beta chains were all read from a single sample in a study of somatic mutations in cytotoxic T cells in rheumatoid arthritis. Profiling relied on immunoSEQ multiplex PCR, and the TCRdb table lists in-frame clones only, not all of them. This table holds about 19,000 clones, around 85% found once. The sample was CD8+ T cells sorted from blood. These receptor sequences come from a woman between 40 and 50 years old with rheumatoid arthritis.

The count of this clone is one. The rearrangement uses TRBV6-5 and TRBJ2-7; TRBD2 is a possible D gene (5 bases). Germline CDR1 MNHEY, CDR2 SVGAGI. The V end was cut by 3 bases, the J end by 0 bases, with 12 bases between. CDR3 size: 15 residues. CDR3 sequence (DNA): TGTGCCAGCAGTTATTCGAGCGGAACCTCCTACGAGCAGTACTTC. Amino acid sequence: CASSYSSGTSYEQYF.

The chain has TRBV7-9 and TRBJ2-7; possible D gene TRBD2, 5 bases. CDR1 SEHNR and CDR2 FQNEAQ come from the germline V gene (reference sequence). The CDR3 has 8 residues. CDR3 amino acids: CAEDPQYF. The CDR3 nucleotides are TGTGCGGAGGACCCTCAGTACTTC.

In its sample, this clone was seen a few times. The chain combines TRBV4-1 with TRBJ2-2; TRBD2 matches at 7 bases. The CDR3 is 14 residues long. In germline, CDR1 is MGHRA, CDR2 YSYEKL. The trim removed 0 bases at V and 8 bases at J, leaving 3 bases unmatched. The CDR3 is CASSQEAGRGELFF. The CDR3 DNA reads TGCGCCAGCAGCCAAGAAGCCGGGAGGGGGGAGCTGTTTTTT.

V usage is TRBV6-1 and J usage is TRBJ1-1; maybe TRBD1 (5 bases). The length of the CDR3 is 13 residues. Germline-derived CDR1 and CDR2 are MNHNS and SASEGT. V lost 3 bases and J lost 0, with 5 bases in between. This CDR3 reads CASSEDMNTEAFF. The CDR3 coding sequence is TGTGCCAGCAGTGAGGACATGAACACTGAAGCTTTCTTT.

The J gene is TRBJ2-3, the V gene TRBV27, with TRBD2 matching 10 bases. Germline values: CDR1 MNHEY, CDR2 SMNVEV (reference sequence). J lost 0 bases, V lost 4 bases, and 10 bases had no gene match. The CDR3 has 18 amino acids. The CDR3, as DNA: TGTGCCAGCAGTTCTCTCATAGCGGGGGGCCTTAGCACAGATACGCAGTATTTT. Residues: CASSSLIAGGLSTDTQYF.

V gene TRBV4-1 combines with J gene TRBJ2-2; D unclear. The CDR3 is 14 amino acids. CDR1 and CDR2 (germline): MGHRA, YSYEKL. Trimming cost V 4 bases and J 0 bases, with 6 bases left between them. CDR3 in amino acids: CASSRTTNTGELFF. CDR3 DNA: TGCGCCAGCAGCCGAACAACGAACACCGGGGAGCTGTTTTTT.

This clone is a singleton in its sample. V is TRBV6-5 and J is TRBJ2-3, with 7 bases that match TRBD2. The CDR3 is 15 residues long. The germline V gene encodes CDR1 MNHEY and CDR2 SVGAGI. The trim removed 1 base at V and 2 bases at J, leaving 3 bases unmatched. In DNA, the CDR3 is TGTGCCAGCAGTTACTTGCGGGAGTACACAGATACGCAGTATTTT. This gives the protein CASSYLREYTDTQYF.

The chain employs TRBV15 and TRBJ1-5; D uncertain. The CDR3 has 15 residues. Germline V gene data show CDR1 as LNHNV and CDR2 as YYDKDF (reference sequence). The V gene lost 1 base and the J gene lost 0 bases, with 7 bases spanning the gap. CDR3 DNA: TGTGCCACCAGCAGAGTTGGAGATAGCAATCAGCCCCAGCATTTT. Translation gives CATSRVGDSNQPQHF.

The gene calls are TRBV11-2 and TRBJ2-1; D gene ambiguous. Trimming cost V 7 bases and J 0 bases, with 10 bases left between them. This CDR3 has 14 residues. Looked up from germline, CDR1 is SGHAT and CDR2 is FQNNGV. The CDR3 loop is CASNPQSSYNEQFF. CDR3 sequence (DNA): TGTGCCAGCAACCCACAGAGCTCCTACAATGAGCAGTTCTTC.

CDR3 protein: CASSHWDSTYEQYF. The CDR3 DNA sequence: TGTGCCAGCAGCCATTGGGACAGCACCTACGAGCAGTACTTC. This chain joins TRBV14 and TRBJ2-7, with 7 bases matching TRBD1. Germline CDR1 and CDR2: SGHDN and FVKESK. Germline trimming cut 3 bases from V and 2 bases from J; bases unmatched to any gene: 4. The CDR3 spans 14 residues. Using reference TRBV14 and TRBJ2-7 for the parts outside the CDR3, the full variable domain is EAGVTQFPSHSVIEKGQTVTLRCDPISGHDNLYWYRRVMGKEIKFLLHFVKESKQDESGMPNNRFLAERTGGTYSTLKVQPAELEDSGVYFCASSHWDSTYEQYFGPGTRLTVT.

The rearrangement links TRBV5-4 to TRBJ1-4; D may be TRBD1 (5 bases). The length of the CDR3 is 14 residues. Trimming took 4 bases from V and 0 from J, leaving 7 bases between them. Looked up from germline, CDR1 is SGHNT and CDR2 is YYREEE (reference sequence). CDR3 protein: CASSPRATNEKLFF. Here the CDR3 DNA reads TGTGCCAGCAGCCCCAGGGCAACTAATGAAAAACTGTTTTTT.

This clone showed up just once. The rearrangement links TRBV6-1 to TRBJ1-1; 8 nucleotides match TRBD1. The germline gives CDR1 MNHNS, CDR2 SASEGT. The ends lost 6 bases at V and 7 bases at J; junction bases unmatched: 7. This CDR3 is built from 13 residues. CDR3 amino acids: CASSAGGLNEAFF. The CDR3 DNA sequence: TGTGCCAGCAGCGCAGGGGGCCTGAATGAAGCTTTCTTT.

The chain uses TRBV2 and TRBJ2-1, with 8 bases fitting TRBD1. The CDR3 loop spans 15 amino acids. Germline V gene sequence: CDR1 SNHLY, CDR2 FYNNEI. J gave up 1 base and V 8 bases, and 7 bases lay outside the gene matches. This CDR3 reads CASRPGQGSYNEQFF. Here the CDR3 DNA reads TGTGCCAGCCGTCCCGGACAGGGTTCCTACAATGAGCAGTTCTTC.

CDR3 region: CASSRLAGGPGADTQYF. The CDR3 DNA is TGTGCCAGCAGCCGACTAGCGGGAGGGCCGGGCGCAGATACGCAGTATTTT. The chain links TRBV7-6 to TRBJ2-3; 14 bases align to TRBD2. The CDR3 sequence is 17 residues long. CDR1 SGHVS and CDR2 FNYEAQ come from the germline V gene. Unmatched junction bases numbered 8, after V lost 5 bases and J lost 4 bases.

The CDR3 here is CASSRQGIKAFF. CDR3 DNA: TGTGCCAGCTCGCGACAGGGAATAAAAGCTTTCTTT. The rearrangement uses TRBV7-6 and TRBJ1-1, with TRBD1 identical over 7 bases. Germline V gene sequence: CDR1 SGHVS, CDR2 FNYEAQ. The CDR3 has 12 amino acids. Trimming took 8 bases from V and 9 from J; bases not matched to a gene: 9. The whole variable domain, remainder taken from reference TRBV7-6 and TRBJ1-1, is GAGVSQSPRYKVTKRGQDVALRCDPISGHVSLYWYRQALGQGPEFLTYFNYEAQQDKSGLPNDRFSAERPEGSISTLTIQRTEQRDSAMYRCASSRQGIKAFFGQGTRLTVV.

V usage is TRBV2 and J usage is TRBJ2-3; 9 bases are a match to TRBD2. V trimming: 7 bases; J trimming: 6 bases; junction bases outside the gene matches: 5. Germline V lookup: CDR1 SNHLY, CDR2 FYNNEI. There are 13 residues in the CDR3. CDR3 in amino acids: CASTPGLADTQYF. In DNA, the CDR3 is TGTGCCAGCACCCCTGGACTAGCGGATACGCAGTATTTT.

This chain uses TRBV20-1 with TRBJ2-2; tentatively, D is TRBD1 (6 bases). This CDR3 comprises 10 residues. Germline-derived CDR1 and CDR2 are DFQATT and SNEGSKA (reference sequence). The CDR3 loop is CPQGTGELFF. In DNA, the CDR3 is TGCCCACAGGGAACCGGGGAGCTGTTTTTT.

V usage is TRBV6-1 and J usage is TRBJ1-4; D gene uncertain. V was shortened by 6 bases and J by 0 bases, with 11 bases between the two germline ends. This CDR3 comprises 15 residues. From germline, CDR1 is MNHNS and CDR2 SASEGT. In DNA form, the CDR3 reads TGTGCCAGCAGAGAGAGGGCTGCAACTAATGAAAAACTGTTTTTT. Its translation is CASRERAATNEKLFF.

CDR3 bases: TGTGCCAGCAGCGGAGCGGCGGGGGAGCAGTTCTTC. The encoded protein is CASSGAAGEQFF. The rearrangement joins TRBV9 to TRBJ2-1; tentatively, D is TRBD2 (6 bases). Trimming took off 3 bases at V and 10 bases at J, with 11 bases between the two ends. There are 12 residues in the CDR3. Germline lookup yields CDR1 SGDLS and CDR2 YYNGEE.

The gene calls are TRBV5-1 and TRBJ2-7; 7 positions agree with TRBD1. Losses at the gene ends were 1 base for V and 1 base for J; bases not matched to a gene: 2. The length of the CDR3 is 14 residues. Germline assignment: CDR1 SGHRS and CDR2 YFSETQ. The CDR3 coding sequence is TGCGCCAGCAGCTTGTCGACAGGGTCCTACGAGCAGTACTTC. This encodes CASSLSTGSYEQYF.

The chain joins TRBV6-4 to TRBJ2-1, with TRBD2 identical over 9 bases. The CDR3 contains 15 residues. CDR1 is MRHNA, CDR2 SNTAGT, per germline. Germline trimming cut 8 bases from V and 7 bases from J; bases unmatched to any gene: 12. The CDR3 loop is CASATSAGGGNEQFF. The CDR3 region has the DNA TGTGCCAGCGCGACATCGGCGGGAGGGGGGAATGAGCAGTTCTTC.

V gene TRBV11-2 combines with J gene TRBJ2-5; 8 nucleotides agree with TRBD2. The CDR3 consists of 15 residues. V lost 5 bases and J lost 2; bases outside the gene matches: 7. Germline CDR1 and CDR2: SGHAT and FQNNGV. The CDR3 nucleotides are TGTGCCAGCAGCCCGATAGCGGGGCTACAAGAGACCCAGTACTTC. This sequence encodes CASSPIAGLQETQYF.

This clone was observed a handful of times. The chain is built from TRBV9 and TRBJ2-2; 7 bases align to TRBD2. This CDR3 region has 15 residues. Germline V lookup: CDR1 SGDLS, CDR2 YYNGEE. Losses at the gene ends were 0 bases for V and 4 bases for J; bases not matched to a gene: 3. CDR3 region: CASSVEAGFTGELFF. CDR3 coding DNA: TGTGCCAGCAGCGTAGAAGCGGGGTTCACCGGGGAGCTGTTTTTT.

This clone was detected a few times. This sequence joins TRBV29-1 and TRBJ1-2; D call uncertain. Trimming left V 0 bases short and J 8 bases short, with 22 bases between. Germline CDR1 and CDR2: SQVTM and ANQGSEA. The CDR3 runs to 16 residues. The CDR3 DNA follows: TGCAGCGTTGAAGATTTTACGGGAACTCTAGGTAGAGGCTACACCTTC. It specifies CSVEDFTGTLGRGYTF.

The chain has TRBV29-1 and TRBJ1-3; possibly TRBD1 for D (6 bases). Germline V lookup: CDR1 SQVTM, CDR2 ANQGSEA. The CDR3 loop spans 16 amino acids. V lost 1 base, J lost 5 bases, and 18 bases lay in between. The CDR3 reads CSVEGSGTSGRNTIYF. The CDR3 DNA reads TGCAGCGTTGAAGGTAGCGGGACAAGCGGGCGAAACACCATATATTTT. Filled out from reference TRBV29-1 and TRBJ1-3, the complete variable domain reads SAVISQKPSRDICQRGTSLTIQCQVDSQVTMMFWYRQQPGQSLTLIATANQGSEATYESGFVIDKFPISRPNLTFSTLTVSNMSPEDSSIYLCSVEGSGTSGRNTIYFGEGSWLTVV.

This clone was seen more than once but under ten times. V gene TRBV4-2 combines with J gene TRBJ1-4, with 7 nucleotides matching TRBD1. Trimming cost V 0 bases and J 0 bases; bases outside gene matches: 10. The germline CDR1 and CDR2 sequences are LGHNA and YNFKEQ. The CDR3 covers 19 residues. CDR3 in DNA: TGTGCCAGCAGCCAAGATCCCTTAGGGGGCACCACAACTAATGAAAAACTGTTTTTT. Protein product: CASSQDPLGGTTTNEKLFF.

The CDR3 spells CASSFGGGNYEQYF. Written as DNA, the CDR3 is TGTGCCAGCAGTTTTGGAGGTGGTAACTACGAGCAGTACTTC. This chain joins TRBV27 and TRBJ2-7; weak D call: TRBD2 (5 bases). The CDR3 has 14 amino acids. CDR1 MNHEY and CDR2 SMNVEV come from the germline V gene (reference sequence). With 3 bases removed from V and 3 bases from J, the gap between germline ends came to 12 bases.

This rearrangement joins TRBV27 to TRBJ1-5; D gene uncertain. The CDR3 totals 13 residues. Trimming pared 5 bases from V and 9 bases from J, leaving 14 bases between. Germline V CDR1 and CDR2: MNHEY, SMNVEV (reference sequence). This chain's CDR3 is CASSPSRSGPQHF. The CDR3 DNA is TGTGCCAGCAGTCCGTCCCGTTCGGGGCCCCAGCATTTT.

The CDR3 sequence is CASSSGTDTEAFF. For the CDR3, the DNA is TGTGCCAGCAGCTCCGGGACAGACACTGAAGCTTTCTTT. V gene TRBV13 combines with J gene TRBJ1-1; 7 positions agree with TRBD1. Germline-derived CDR1 and CDR2 are PRHDT and FYEKMQ (reference sequence). With 4 bases clipped from V and 3 bases from J, the junction kept 2 bases outside the gene matches. The CDR3 extends over 13 amino acids.

This sequence joins TRBV11-1 and TRBJ2-7; 10 nucleotides align to TRBD1. Trimming at V came to 4 bases and at J to 5 bases, leaving 14 bases not matched to a gene. The CDR3 sequence is 17 residues long. The germline gives CDR1 SGHAT, CDR2 FQDESV (reference sequence). The CDR3 region is CASSWHSGTGEANEQYF. CDR3 sequence (DNA): TGTGCCAGCAGCTGGCACTCCGGGACAGGGGAGGCCAACGAGCAGTACTTC.